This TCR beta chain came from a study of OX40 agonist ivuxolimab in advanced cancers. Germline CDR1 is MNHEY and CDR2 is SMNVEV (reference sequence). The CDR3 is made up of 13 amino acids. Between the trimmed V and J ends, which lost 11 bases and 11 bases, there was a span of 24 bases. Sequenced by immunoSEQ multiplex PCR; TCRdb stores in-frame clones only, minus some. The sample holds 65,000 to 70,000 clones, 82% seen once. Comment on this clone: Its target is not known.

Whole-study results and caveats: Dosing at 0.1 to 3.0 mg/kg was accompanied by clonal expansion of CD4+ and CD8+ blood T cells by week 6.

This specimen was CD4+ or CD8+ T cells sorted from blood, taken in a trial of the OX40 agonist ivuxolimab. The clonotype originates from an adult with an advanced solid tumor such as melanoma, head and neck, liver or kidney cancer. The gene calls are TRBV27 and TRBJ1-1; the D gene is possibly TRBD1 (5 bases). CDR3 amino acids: CAWTRDGAFWAFF. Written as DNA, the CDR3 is TGTGCCTGGACTCGGGACGGAGCATTCTGGGCTTTCTTT.